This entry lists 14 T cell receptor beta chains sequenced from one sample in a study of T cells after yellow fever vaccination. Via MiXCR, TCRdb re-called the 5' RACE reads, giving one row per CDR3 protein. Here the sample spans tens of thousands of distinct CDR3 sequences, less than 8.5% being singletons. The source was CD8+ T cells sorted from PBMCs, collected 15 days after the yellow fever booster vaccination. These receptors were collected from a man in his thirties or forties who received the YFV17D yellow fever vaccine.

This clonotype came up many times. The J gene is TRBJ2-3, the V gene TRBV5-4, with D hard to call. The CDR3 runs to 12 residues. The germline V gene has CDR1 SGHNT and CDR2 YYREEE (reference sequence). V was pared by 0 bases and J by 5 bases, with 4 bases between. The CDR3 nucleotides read TGTGCCAGCAGCTTGGCTCTAGATACGCAGTATTTT. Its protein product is CASSLALDTQYF.

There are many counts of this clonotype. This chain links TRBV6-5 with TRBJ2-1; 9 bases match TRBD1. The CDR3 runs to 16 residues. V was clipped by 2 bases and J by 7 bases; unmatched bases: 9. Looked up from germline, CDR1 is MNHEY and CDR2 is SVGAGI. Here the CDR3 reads CASSYEVTGGGNEQFF. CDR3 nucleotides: TGTGCCAGCAGTTACGAGGTGACAGGGGGAGGGAATGAGCAGTTCTTC.

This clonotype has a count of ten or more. Here the CDR3 reads CASSQDLGLGVGYEQYF. The CDR3 nucleotides are TGCGCCAGCAGCCAAGACCTCGGACTAGGCGTGGGCTACGAGCAGTACTTC. The gene calls are TRBV4-3 and TRBJ2-7, with 7 positions matching TRBD2. The CDR3 covers 17 residues. The J segment lost 3 bases and the V segment lost 0 bases, leaving 11 bases of the junction unmatched. Per the germline V gene, CDR1 is LGHNA and CDR2 is YSLEER.

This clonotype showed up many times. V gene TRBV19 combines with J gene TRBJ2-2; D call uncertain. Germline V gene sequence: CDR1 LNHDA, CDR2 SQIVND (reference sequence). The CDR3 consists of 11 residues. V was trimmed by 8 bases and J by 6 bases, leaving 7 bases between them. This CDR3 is CASLQSGELFF. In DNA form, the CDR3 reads TGTGCCAGTCTACAATCCGGGGAGCTGTTTTTT. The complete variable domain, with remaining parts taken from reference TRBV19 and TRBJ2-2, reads DGGITQSPKYLFRKEGQNVTLSCEQNLNHDAMYWYRQDPGQGLRLIYYSQIVNDFQKGDIAEGYSVSREKKESFPLTVTSAQKNPTAFYLCASLQSGELFFGEGSRLTVL.

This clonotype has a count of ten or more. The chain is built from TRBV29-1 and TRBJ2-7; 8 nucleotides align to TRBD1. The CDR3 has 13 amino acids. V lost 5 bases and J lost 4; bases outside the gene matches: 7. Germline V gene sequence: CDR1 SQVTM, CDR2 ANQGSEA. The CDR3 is CSVRTGLGYEQYF. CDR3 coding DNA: TGCAGCGTTCGGACAGGGCTTGGGTACGAGCAGTACTTC.

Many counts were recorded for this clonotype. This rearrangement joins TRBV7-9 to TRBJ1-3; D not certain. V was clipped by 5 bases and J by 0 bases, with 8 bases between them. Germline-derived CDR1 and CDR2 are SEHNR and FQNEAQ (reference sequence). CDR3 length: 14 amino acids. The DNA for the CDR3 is TGTGCCAGCAGCACGCGGAGCTCTGGAAACACCATATATTTT. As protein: CASSTRSSGNTIYF.

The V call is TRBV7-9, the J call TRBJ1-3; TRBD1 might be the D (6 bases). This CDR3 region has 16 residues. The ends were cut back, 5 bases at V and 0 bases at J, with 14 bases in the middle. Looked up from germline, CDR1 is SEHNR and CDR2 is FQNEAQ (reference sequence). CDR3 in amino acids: CASSPRQEVSGNTIYF. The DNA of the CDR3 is TGTGCCAGCAGCCCTCGACAGGAGGTCTCTGGAAACACCATATATTTT.

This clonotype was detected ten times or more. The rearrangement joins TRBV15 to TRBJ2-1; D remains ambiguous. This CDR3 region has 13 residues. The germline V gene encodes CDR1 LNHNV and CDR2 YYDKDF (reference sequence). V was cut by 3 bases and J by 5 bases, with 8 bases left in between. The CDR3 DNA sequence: TGTGCCACCAGCAGCAGGTCGCACAATGAGCAGTTCTTC. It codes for CATSSRSHNEQFF.

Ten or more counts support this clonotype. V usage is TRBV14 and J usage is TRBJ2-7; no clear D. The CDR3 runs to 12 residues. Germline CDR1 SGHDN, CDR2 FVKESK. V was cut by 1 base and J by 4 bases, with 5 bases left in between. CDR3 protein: CASSQGLYEQYF. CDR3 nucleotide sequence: TGTGCCAGCAGCCAAGGGCTGTACGAGCAGTACTTC.

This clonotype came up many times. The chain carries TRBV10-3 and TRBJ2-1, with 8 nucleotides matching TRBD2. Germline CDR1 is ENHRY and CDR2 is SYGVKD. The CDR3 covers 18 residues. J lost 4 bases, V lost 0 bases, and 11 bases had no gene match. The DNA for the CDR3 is TGTGCCATCAGTGAGTCGAGCGGGAGCGCCACTTTATACAATGAGCAGTTCTTC. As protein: CAISESSGSATLYNEQFF.

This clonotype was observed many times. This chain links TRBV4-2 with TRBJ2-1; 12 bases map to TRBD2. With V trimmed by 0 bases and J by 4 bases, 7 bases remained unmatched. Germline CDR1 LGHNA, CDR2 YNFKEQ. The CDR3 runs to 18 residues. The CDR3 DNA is TGTGCCAGCAGCCAAGATCCCCCCGGGACTAGCGGGTACAATGAGCAGTTCTTC. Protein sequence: CASSQDPPGTSGYNEQFF.

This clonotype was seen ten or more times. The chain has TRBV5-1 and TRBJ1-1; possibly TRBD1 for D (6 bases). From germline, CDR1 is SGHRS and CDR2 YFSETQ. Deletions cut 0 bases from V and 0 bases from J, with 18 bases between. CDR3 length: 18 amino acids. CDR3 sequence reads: CASSLVGRGGLLNTEAFF. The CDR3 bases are TGCGCCAGCAGCTTGGTGGGCAGGGGCGGCCTCTTGAACACTGAAGCTTTCTTT.

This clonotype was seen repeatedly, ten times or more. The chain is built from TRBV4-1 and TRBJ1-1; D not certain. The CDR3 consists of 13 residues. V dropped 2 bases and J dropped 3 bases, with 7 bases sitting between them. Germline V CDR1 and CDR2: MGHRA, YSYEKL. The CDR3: CASSQSPDTEAFF. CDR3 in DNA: TGCGCCAGCAGCCAATCCCCTGACACTGAAGCTTTCTTT.

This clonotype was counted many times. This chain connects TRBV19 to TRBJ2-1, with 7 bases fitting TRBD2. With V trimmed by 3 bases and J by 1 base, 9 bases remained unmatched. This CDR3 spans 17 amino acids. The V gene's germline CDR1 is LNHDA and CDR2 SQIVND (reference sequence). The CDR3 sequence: CASSIPYERGSYNEQFF. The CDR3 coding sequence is TGTGCCAGTAGTATCCCATACGAGCGGGGTTCCTACAATGAGCAGTTCTTC. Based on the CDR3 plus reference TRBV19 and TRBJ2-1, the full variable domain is DGGITQSPKYLFRKEGQNVTLSCEQNLNHDAMYWYRQDPGQGLRLIYYSQIVNDFQKGDIAEGYSVSREKKESFPLTVTSAQKNPTAFYLCASSIPYERGSYNEQFFGPGTRLTVL.